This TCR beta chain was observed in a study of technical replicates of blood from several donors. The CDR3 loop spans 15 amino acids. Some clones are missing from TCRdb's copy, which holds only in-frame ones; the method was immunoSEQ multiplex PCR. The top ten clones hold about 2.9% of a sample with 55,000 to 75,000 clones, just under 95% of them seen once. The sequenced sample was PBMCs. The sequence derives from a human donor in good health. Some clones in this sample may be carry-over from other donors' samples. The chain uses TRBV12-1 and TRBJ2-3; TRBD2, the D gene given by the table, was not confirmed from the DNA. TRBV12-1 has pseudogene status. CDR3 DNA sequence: TGTGCCAGCAGCTGGCCCCAGCTAGCCCCTGATACGCAGTATTTT. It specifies CASSWPQLAPDTQYF.